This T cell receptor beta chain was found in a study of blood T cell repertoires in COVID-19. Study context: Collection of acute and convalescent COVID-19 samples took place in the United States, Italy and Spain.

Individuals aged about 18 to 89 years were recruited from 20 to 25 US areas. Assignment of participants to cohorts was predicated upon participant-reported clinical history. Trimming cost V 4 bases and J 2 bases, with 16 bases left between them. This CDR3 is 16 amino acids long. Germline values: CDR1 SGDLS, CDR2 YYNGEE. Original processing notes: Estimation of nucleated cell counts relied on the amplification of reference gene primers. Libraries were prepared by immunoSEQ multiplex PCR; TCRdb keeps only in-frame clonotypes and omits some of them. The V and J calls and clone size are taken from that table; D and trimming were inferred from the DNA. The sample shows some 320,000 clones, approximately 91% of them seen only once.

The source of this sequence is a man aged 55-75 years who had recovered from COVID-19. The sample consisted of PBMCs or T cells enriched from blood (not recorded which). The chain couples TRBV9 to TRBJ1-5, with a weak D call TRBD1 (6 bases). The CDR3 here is CASSPPPSGGNQPQHF. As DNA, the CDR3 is TGTGCCAGCAGCCCGCCGCCTTCAGGGGGCAATCAGCCCCAGCATTTT.